The clone carrying this TCR beta chain was seen only a few times. Germline CDR1 SQVTM, CDR2 ANQGSEA. The CDR3 is 15 amino acids. Trimming shortened V by 6 bases and J by 0 bases, and 17 bases separated the two germline ends. The method was immunoSEQ multiplex PCR; TCRdb's version includes in-frame clones alone and lacks a portion of them. The table lists roughly 250,000 clones, about 89% of them singletons. This entry comes from a study of blood T cell repertoires in COVID-19. On the study more broadly: Some COVID-19 samples were acute and others convalescent; all came from the United States, Italy and Spain.

The chain combines TRBV29-1 with TRBJ1-2; perhaps TRBD1 as D (5 bases). Sequencing was performed on PBMCs or T cells enriched from blood (not recorded which). The sequence was obtained from a man aged 40-50 years who had recovered from COVID-19. The CDR3 nucleotides are TGCAGCGTAACAACCGGCGGGGGACCTAACTATGGCTACACCTTC. Translating it yields CSVTTGGGPNYGYTF.